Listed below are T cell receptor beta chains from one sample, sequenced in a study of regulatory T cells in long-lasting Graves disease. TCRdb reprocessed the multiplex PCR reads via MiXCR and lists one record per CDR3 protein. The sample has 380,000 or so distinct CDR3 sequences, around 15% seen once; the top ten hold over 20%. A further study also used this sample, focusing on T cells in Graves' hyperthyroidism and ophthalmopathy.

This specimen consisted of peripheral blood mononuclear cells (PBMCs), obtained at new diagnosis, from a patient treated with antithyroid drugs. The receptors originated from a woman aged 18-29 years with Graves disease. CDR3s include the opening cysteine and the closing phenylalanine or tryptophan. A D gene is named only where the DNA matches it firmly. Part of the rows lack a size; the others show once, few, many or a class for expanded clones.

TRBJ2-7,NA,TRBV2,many,TGTGCCAGCAAGATAGAAAGACAGCAGTACTTC,CASKIERQQYF
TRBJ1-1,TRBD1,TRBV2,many,TGTGCCAGCAGTGATTCAAGACAGGGGCGGGCTTTCTTT,CASSDSRQGRAFF
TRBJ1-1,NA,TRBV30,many,TGTGCCTGGCTTGAATATGGAGAAGCTTTCTTT,CAWLEYGEAFF
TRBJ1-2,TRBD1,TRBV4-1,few,TGCGCCAGCAGACCGACAGGGCTGGGTGGCTACACCTTC,CASRPTGLGGYTF
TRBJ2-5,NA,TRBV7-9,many,TGTGCCAGCAGCTCCAGGGGTATGGAGACCCAGTACTTC,CASSSRGMETQYF
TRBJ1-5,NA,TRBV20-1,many,TGCAGTGCTATCGATCGCGTCGATCAGCCCCAGCATTTT,CSAIDRVDQPQHF
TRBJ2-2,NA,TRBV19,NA,TGTGCCAGTAGTATTGGCCGGGGAGTAACCGGGGAGCTGTTTTTT,CASSIGRGVTGELFF
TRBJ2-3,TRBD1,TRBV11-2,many,TGTGCCAGCAGAACCCCGGGACAGAGCACAGATACGCAGTATTTT,CASRTPGQSTDTQYF
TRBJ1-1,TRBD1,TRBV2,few,TGTGCCAGCAGTTTGTCCGGGACAGGGGCCGCAAACACTGAAGCTTTCTTT,CASSLSGTGAANTEAFF
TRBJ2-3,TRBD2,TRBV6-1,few,TGTGCCAGCAGTCTCCGACTAGCGGGGGGGAAGATAGATACGCAGTATTTT,CASSLRLAGGKIDTQYF
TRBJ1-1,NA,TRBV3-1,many,TGTGCCAGCAGCCAAGCGGGAGCGAACACTGAAGCTTTCTTT,CASSQAGANTEAFF
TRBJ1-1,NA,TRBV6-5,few,TGTGCCAGCAGTTACTATACAGGGATAACTTTCTTT,CASSYYTGITFF
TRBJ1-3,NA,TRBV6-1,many,TGTGCCAGCAGAGAGACGGCGAGCTCTGGAAACACCATATATTTT,CASRETASSGNTIYF
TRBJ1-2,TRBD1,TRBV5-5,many,TGTGCCAGCAGCCCAAACCAGGGGGCGCGCGTCTATGGCTACACCTTC,CASSPNQGARVYGYTF
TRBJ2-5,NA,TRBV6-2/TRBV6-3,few,TGTGCCAGCAAACCCCCCCGGCGGGGCAGTGAGACCCAGTACTTC,CASKPPRRGSETQYF
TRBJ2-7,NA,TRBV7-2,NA,TGTGCCAGCAGCTTAGGAGATGGGCCGACATCTGTCCACAAGCAGTACTTC,CASSLGDGPTSVHKQYF
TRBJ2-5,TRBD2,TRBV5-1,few,TGCGCCAGCAGCTTGGTCTACGGCGGGAGGAAGGAGACCCAGTACTTC,CASSLVYGGRKETQYF
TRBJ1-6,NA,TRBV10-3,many,TGTGCCTCTGCCGTTAGCTCCTATAATTCACCCCTCCACTTT,CASAVSSYNSPLHF
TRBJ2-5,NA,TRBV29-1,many,TGCAGCGTTGAAGTCGTCCTTACAAGAGAGACCCAGTACTTC,CSVEVVLTRETQYF
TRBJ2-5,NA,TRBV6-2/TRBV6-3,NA,TGTGCCAGCAGTTCCCCCCGGGACTCAGGCTGGGAGACCCAGTACTTC,CASSSPRDSGWETQYF
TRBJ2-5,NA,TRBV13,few,TGTGCCAGCAGCACAGGAGCGGAGACCCAGTACTTC,CASSTGAETQYF
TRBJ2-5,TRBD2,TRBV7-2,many,TGTGCCAGCAGCTCCTTAGCGGGGGCCGCCCAAGAGACCCAGTACTTC,CASSSLAGAAQETQYF
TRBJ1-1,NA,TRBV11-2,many,TGTGCCAGCAGCTTAGATGCACAGATGAACACTGAAGCTTTCTTT,CASSLDAQMNTEAFF
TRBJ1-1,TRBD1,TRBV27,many,TGTGCCAGCAGTTTAGCAAGGACAGGGTTTGAAGCTTTCTTT,CASSLARTGFEAFF
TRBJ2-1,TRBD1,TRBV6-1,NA,TGTGCCAGCAGTGATGGACAGGTCCTCTACAATGAGCAGTTCTTC,CASSDGQVLYNEQFF
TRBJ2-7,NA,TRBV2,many,TGTGCCAGCAGGCGGACGGCCTACGAGCAGTACTTC,CASRRTAYEQYF
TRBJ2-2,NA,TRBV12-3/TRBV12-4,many,TGTGCCAGCAGGGTTTATCGGAACACCGGGGAGCTGTTTTTT,CASRVYRNTGELFF
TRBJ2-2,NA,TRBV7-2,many,TGTGCCAGCAGCTTAGAATTTAGGGCGTCATCGAACACCGGGGAGCTGTTTTTT,CASSLEFRASSNTGELFF
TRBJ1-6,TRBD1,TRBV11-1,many,TGTGCCAGCAGCCAGACAGGGGAGGGGTCACCCCTCCACTTT,CASSQTGEGSPLHF
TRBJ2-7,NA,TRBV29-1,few,TGCAGCGTTGATACAGGGACCTACGAGCAGTACTTC,CSVDTGTYEQYF
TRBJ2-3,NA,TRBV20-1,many,TGCAGTGCTAGAGATCTAGCGACCTTCACAGATACGCAGTATTTT,CSARDLATFTDTQYF
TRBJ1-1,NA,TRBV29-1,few,TGCAGCGGGACCTTCGGAAACACTGAAGCTTTCTTT,CSGTFGNTEAFF
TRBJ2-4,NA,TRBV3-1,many,TGTGCCAGCAGCCCAAGAGGAGGCAAAGCTAAAAACATTCAGTACTTC,CASSPRGGKAKNIQYF
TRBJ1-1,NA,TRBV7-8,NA,TGTGCCAGCAGCCTAGCGGGCTGGACTGAAGCTTTCTTT,CASSLAGWTEAFF
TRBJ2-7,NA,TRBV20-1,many,TGCAGTGCCCCGAGTCCGGTAGCGGCATCCTACGAGCAGTACTTC,CSAPSPVAASYEQYF
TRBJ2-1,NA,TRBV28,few,TGTGCCAGCAGATACGAGGGTGAGCAGTTCTTC,CASRYEGEQFF
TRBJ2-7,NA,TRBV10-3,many,TGTGCCATCAGTGAGTCGACTCGGCCAGGAGGATCCTACGAGCAGTACTTC,CAISESTRPGGSYEQYF
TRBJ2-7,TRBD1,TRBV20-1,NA,TGCAGTGCGGGGACAGGGGGCACCTACGAGCAGTACTTC,CSAGTGGTYEQYF
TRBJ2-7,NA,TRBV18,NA,TGTGCCAGCTCCGTTAGAGGGGGGTTCTACGAGCAGTACTTC,CASSVRGGFYEQYF
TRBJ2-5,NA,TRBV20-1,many,TGCAGTGCTAGAGATCATCATCTAGTGGAGACCCAGTACTTC,CSARDHHLVETQYF
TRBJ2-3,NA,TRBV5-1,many,TGCGCCAGCAGCGTTCAAAGGGGGGCGAGCACAGATACGCAGTATTTT,CASSVQRGASTDTQYF
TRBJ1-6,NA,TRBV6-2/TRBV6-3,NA,TGTGCCAGCAACCCGGGGTCTAAAGACAGATACAATTCACCCCTCCACTTT,CASNPGSKDRYNSPLHF
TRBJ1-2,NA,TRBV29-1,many,TGCAGCGTTGACCGACTTAACTATGGCTACACCTTC,CSVDRLNYGYTF
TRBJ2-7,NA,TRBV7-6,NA,TGTGCCAGCAGCCCGACAGGCCACTCCTACGAGCAGTACTTC,CASSPTGHSYEQYF
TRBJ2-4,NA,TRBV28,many,TGTGCCAGCACCCCAGAAGACTACTTCGACATTCAGTACTTC,CASTPEDYFDIQYF
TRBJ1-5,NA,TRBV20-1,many,TGCAGTGCTGAAGACACAAATAGCAATCAGCCCCAGCATTTT,CSAEDTNSNQPQHF
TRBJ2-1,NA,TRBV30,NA,TGTGCCTGGAGTGACCACTTGTTTGAGCAGTTCTTC,CAWSDHLFEQFF
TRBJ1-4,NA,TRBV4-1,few,TGCGCCAGCAGCCAAGGGGGAGGCAGGGGTGAAAAACTGTTTTTT,CASSQGGGRGEKLFF
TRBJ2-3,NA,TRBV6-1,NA,TGTGCCAGCAGTGAATATAAGCTGAGCTCAATAGATACGCAGTATTTT,CASSEYKLSSIDTQYF
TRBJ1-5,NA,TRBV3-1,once,TGTGCCAGCTCACCTTCTGCGGGTAGCAATCAGCCCCAGCATTTT,CASSPSAGSNQPQHF
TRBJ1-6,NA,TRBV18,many,TGTGCCAGCTCACCACTGGGCCCAGGCGACTCACCCCTCCACTTT,CASSPLGPGDSPLHF
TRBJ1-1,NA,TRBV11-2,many,TGTGCCAGCAGCTTAGATCACGGCATGAACACTGAAGCTTTCTTT,CASSLDHGMNTEAFF
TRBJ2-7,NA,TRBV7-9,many,TGTGCCAGCAGCTTTGGCCAAAGCTCCTACGAGCAGTACTTC,CASSFGQSSYEQYF
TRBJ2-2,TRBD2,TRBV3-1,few,TGTGCCAGCAGCCAAGGACTAGCGTCGGGGGGGCTGTTTTTT,CASSQGLASGGLFF